The clone carrying this T cell receptor (beta chain) was found many times. What it recognizes is unknown. This entry is derived from a study of human T cells and chemical hapten exposure. Looking at the study overall: Readings were taken at 6 days from patch tests that had applied 0.01% DPC to the upper back. Per-sample variation in TCR yield stemmed mainly from small pooled library volume differences. Study-wide findings and caveats: Expanded TCRs formed significantly more large CDR3 similarity clusters than controls.

MiXCR was run by TCRdb on the RACE reads, yielding one entry per CDR3 protein. The sample gives 95,000 or so distinct CDR3 sequences, 10% to 12% of which show up once; roughly 3% is in the top ten. The sample's time point: patch test 2, 6 weeks after DPC sensitization. Treatment of the sample: therapeutic diphenylcyclopropenone sensitization with weekly scalp DPC. V shed 8 bases and J shed 1 base, with 8 bases lying between them. The CDR3 loop spans 12 amino acids. CDR1 is SNHLY and CDR2 is FYNNEI in the germline V gene. V usage is TRBV2 and J usage is TRBJ1-2, with D uncertain. The TCR was taken from a woman in her forties with alopecia areata. Some clones in this sample may be carry-over from other donors' samples. The sample consisted of whole blood, taken in connection with sensitization to the hapten diphenylcyclopropenone (DPC). The CDR3: CASYPNNYGYTF. In DNA form, the CDR3 reads TGTGCCAGCTACCCCAATAACTATGGCTACACCTTC.